This T cell receptor (beta chain) was found in a study of shared clonotypes between healthy human individuals. About the research overall: CD4 naive and CD4 memory each took three plates per donor, while CD8 naive took two and CD8 memory one. Study conclusions and caveats: Some naive CD4 clonotypes, roughly 4.7%, turned up in common across a few donors. Naive subsets tended to show greater estimated richness than memory subsets.

The CDR3 runs to 14 residues. Trimming took 0 bases from V and 4 from J, leaving 6 bases between them. Germline CDR1 is MNHNY and CDR2 is SVGAGI (reference sequence). Sequenced by immunoSEQ multiplex PCR; TCRdb stores in-frame clones only, minus some. Of hundreds of thousands of clones in the sample, around four fifths were seen once. The study drew all its donors from Caucasian adults living in Nashville, Tennessee. About this clone: Its antigen is undetermined.

The V gene is TRBV6-6, the J gene TRBJ1-4; D is uncertain. Sequencing was carried out using memory CD4+ T cells sorted from blood. Subset meaning: CD45RA-negative fraction. The TCR originated in a woman aged 30 to 39 in good health. In DNA, the CDR3 is TGTGCCAGCAGTTACTCGAGTGTTAATGAAAAACTGTTTTTT. This translates into CASSYSSVNEKLFF.